The T cell receptor (beta chain) under discussion was sequenced for a study of blood T cell repertoires in COVID-19. In germline, CDR1 is GTSNPN, CDR2 SVGIG (reference sequence). The CDR3 totals 16 residues. The ends were cut back, 0 bases at V and 1 base at J, with 15 bases in the middle. In the authors' methods: Estimation of nucleated cell counts relied on the amplification of reference gene primers. TCRdb's table, derived via immunoSEQ multiplex PCR, lists solely in-frame clones and lacks some. V and J calls and clone size are given by that table; D and trimming were obtained from the DNA. The data contain approximately 290,000 clones, roughly 89% of them seen just once; the ten biggest clones take up over 3.5%.

The J gene is TRBJ1-1, the V gene TRBV30, with no clear D. The specimen was PBMCs or T cells enriched from blood (not recorded which). The sequence came from a woman between 18 and 29 years old with acute COVID-19. CDR3 DNA: TGTGCCTGGAGTGTAAGTTGGGGAGAGGGGAACACTGAAGCTTTCTTT. Translating it yields CAWSVSWGEGNTEAFF.